A single sample gave rise to the 14 T cell receptor beta chains below, sequenced in a study of T-cell reconstitution after alpha-beta-depleted transplantation in children. Unique molecular identifiers were built into the TCRbeta library. TCRdb re-called the PCR reads through MiXCR, storing one row per CDR3 protein. The data hold around 370,000 distinct CDR3 sequences, with approximately 10% observed a single time. The source was PBMCs from the stem cell graft donor, collected from the stem cell graft. The receptor source for this set is a human donor who donated a stem cell graft to a child with acute lymphoblastic leukemia.

This clonotype was seen repeatedly, ten times or more. CDR3 sequence reads: CASSKLTGNAQYF. Written as DNA, the CDR3 is TGTGCCAGCAGTAAACTGACAGGGAATGCGCAGTACTTC. This chain connects TRBV12-3 or TRBV12-4 to TRBJ2-7; 7 bases line up with TRBD1. The CDR3 has 13 residues. The junction had 10 bases not matched to a gene; V was cut back by 5 bases and J by 9 bases.

This clonotype was observed many times. The CDR3 here is CASSYRINSPLHF. The DNA of the CDR3 is TGTGCCAGCAGTTACAGAATTAATTCACCCCTCCACTTT. V is TRBV6-6 and J is TRBJ1-6; no clear D gene. From germline, CDR1 is MNHNY and CDR2 SVGAGI (reference sequence). The CDR3 length is 13 residues. Trimming cost V 2 bases and J 6 bases, with 5 bases left between them.

This clonotype was seen only a few times. This rearrangement joins TRBV2 to TRBJ2-7; D is undetermined. V gave up 4 bases and J gave up 2 bases, with 15 bases separating them. Germline lookup yields CDR1 SNHLY and CDR2 FYNNEI. The CDR3 length is 15 residues. For the CDR3, the DNA is TGTGCCAGCAGTGTTCGCGGAAACACCGCCTACGAGCAGTACTTC. Translating gives CASSVRGNTAYEQYF.

This clonotype was seen a few times. As DNA, the CDR3 is TGCGCCAGCAGCTCCCGCCAGGCAACTAATGAAAAACTGTTTTTT. Protein product: CASSSRQATNEKLFF. The chain joins TRBV5-1 to TRBJ1-4; D not certain. This CDR3 contains 15 residues. The V gene lost 3 bases and the J gene lost 0 bases, with 9 bases spanning the gap. CDR1 is SGHRS, CDR2 YFSETQ, per germline.

The V and J genes are TRBV20-1 and TRBJ1-5, with D perhaps matching TRBD1 (6 bases). The germline gives CDR1 DFQATT, CDR2 SNEGSKA (reference sequence). The CDR3 is 13 residues long. Trimming cost V 1 base and J 4 bases, with 8 bases left between them. CDR3 region: CSARATGNQPQHF. The DNA of the CDR3 is TGCAGTGCTAGAGCTACAGGGAATCAGCCCCAGCATTTT.

This clonotype was picked up many times. V usage is TRBV7-8 and J usage is TRBJ2-7; unclear D gene. CDR1 and CDR2 from the germline V gene are SGHVS and FQNEAQ. Trimming stripped 2 bases from V and 3 bases from J, with 5 bases between. The CDR3 has 12 residues. The CDR3 spells CASSLYSYEQYF. In nucleotides, the CDR3 is TGTGCCAGCAGCTTATATAGCTACGAGCAGTACTTC.

There are a few counts of this clonotype. This chain links TRBV7-9 with TRBJ2-2, with D tentatively TRBD2 (5 bases). The V gene lost 5 bases and the J gene lost 0 bases, with 10 bases spanning the gap. The CDR3 is 15 residues long. CDR1 and CDR2 from the germline V gene are SEHNR and FQNEAQ (reference sequence). The CDR3 DNA reads as TGTGCCAGCAGCCCCCGGGGAGCGAACACCGGGGAGCTGTTTTTT. This codes for CASSPRGANTGELFF.

A few counts support this clonotype. The V gene is TRBV28, the J gene TRBJ1-6; D not certain. This CDR3 has 14 amino acids. V was trimmed by 3 bases and J by 6 bases, leaving 9 bases between them. The germline V gene has CDR1 MDHEN and CDR2 SYDVKM. The CDR3 loop reads CASSLGSPNSPLHF. The CDR3 DNA reads as TGTGCCAGCAGTTTGGGGAGTCCTAATTCACCCCTCCACTTT.

Many counts were recorded for this clonotype. The CDR3 spells CASSLLASNTGELFF. The CDR3 nucleotides read TGTGCCAGCAGTTTACTAGCGTCGAACACCGGGGAGCTGTTTTTT. The rearrangement links TRBV27 to TRBJ2-2, with D maybe TRBD2 (6 bases). Germline CDR1 and CDR2: MNHEY and SMNVEV (reference sequence). The ends were cut back, 2 bases at V and 0 bases at J, with 7 bases in the middle. The length of the CDR3 is 15 residues.

The sample holds a few counts of this clonotype. This chain joins TRBV2 and TRBJ1-5; D uncertain. CDR1 and CDR2 (germline): SNHLY, FYNNEI. The CDR3 covers 11 residues. Trimming shortened V by 5 bases and J by 12 bases, and 11 bases separated the two germline ends. CDR3 amino acids: CASSREANQHF. CDR3 nucleotides: TGTGCCAGCAGTAGGGAGGCAAACCAGCATTTT.

This clonotype was seen a handful of times. V usage is TRBV7-8 and J usage is TRBJ2-4; D tentatively fits TRBD1 or TRBD2 (5 bases each). The germline gives CDR1 SGHVS, CDR2 FQNEAQ. The CDR3 totals 17 residues. V gave up 0 bases and J gave up 4 bases, with 16 bases separating them. CDR3 nucleotides: TGTGCCAGCAGCTTAGCGCTGCAGGGCGGGTGGAAAAACATTCAGTACTTC. It codes for CASSLALQGGWKNIQYF.

This clonotype has ten or more counts. The V gene is TRBV7-9, the J gene TRBJ1-5; D is undetermined. The CDR3 has 14 amino acids. Trimming cost V 3 bases and J 4 bases, with 10 bases left between them. CDR1 is SEHNR and CDR2 is FQNEAQ in the germline V gene (reference sequence). CDR3 sequence (DNA): TGTGCCAGCAGCTTTCCCGGATATAATCAGCCCCAGCATTTT. This sequence encodes CASSFPGYNQPQHF.

This clonotype has a handful of counts. The chain carries TRBV4-1 and TRBJ2-7, with a tentative D call TRBD2 (5 bases). CDR1 is MGHRA and CDR2 is YSYEKL in the germline V gene. The CDR3 has 15 amino acids. The ends were cut back, 1 base at V and 3 bases at J, with 13 bases in the middle. The CDR3 protein is CASSQGRAENYEQYF. CDR3 coding DNA: TGCGCCAGCAGCCAAGGGCGGGCGGAGAACTACGAGCAGTACTTC.

The chain combines TRBV7-2 with TRBJ1-2; no clear D gene. In germline, CDR1 is SGHTA, CDR2 FQGNSA. This CDR3 has 14 amino acids. V lost 3 bases, J lost 3 bases, and 11 bases lay in between. CDR3 region: CASSLAGRDYGYTF. In DNA, the CDR3 is TGTGCCAGCAGCTTGGCAGGACGGGACTATGGCTACACCTTC.